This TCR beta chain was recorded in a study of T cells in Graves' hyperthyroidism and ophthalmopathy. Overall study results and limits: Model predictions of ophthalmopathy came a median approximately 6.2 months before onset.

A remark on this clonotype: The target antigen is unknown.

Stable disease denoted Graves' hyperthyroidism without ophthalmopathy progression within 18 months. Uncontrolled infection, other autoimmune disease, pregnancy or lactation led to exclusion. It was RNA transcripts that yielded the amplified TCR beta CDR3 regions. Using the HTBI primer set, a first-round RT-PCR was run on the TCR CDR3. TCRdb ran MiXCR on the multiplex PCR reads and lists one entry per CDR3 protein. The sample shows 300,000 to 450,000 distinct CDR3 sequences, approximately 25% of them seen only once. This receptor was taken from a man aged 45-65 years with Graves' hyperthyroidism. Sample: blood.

The CDR3 is CSARIVGAPDTQYF. The CDR3 coding sequence is TGCAGTGCTAGAATCGTCGGGGCCCCGGATACGCAGTATTTT. V and J are TRBV20-1 and TRBJ2-3; TRBD1 or TRBD2 may be the D gene (5 bases each). The CDR3 contains 14 residues. Trimming pared 2 bases from V and 6 bases from J, leaving 15 bases between. The germline gives CDR1 DFQATT, CDR2 SNEGSKA (reference sequence).